This T cell receptor (beta chain) was documented in a study of control samples from healthy donors and cancer patients (dated by TCRdb to between 2020 and 2021). Library preparation employed the immunoSEQ multiplex PCR assay. TCRdb mirrors the immuneACCESS table, restricted to in-frame sequences. Some clones are absent from its copies; in checked studies, under half trace to an unresolved V gene, and the reason for the others is unknown. The table for this sample lists approximately 110,000 clones; around nine tenths of them were counted only once. The ten largest make up 4% to 4.5% of the sample. V sheds 6 bases and J sheds 7 bases, leaving 16 bases between their ends. The CDR3 covers 14 residues, taking in both the cysteine and the phenylalanine. Just the 42-base CDR3 DNA is kept, in frame starting at base 1. From a lookup of the germline V gene (reference sequence), CDR1 and CDR2 are MNHEY and SMNVEV.

As regards this clone: Its specific antigen is unknown. Per-nucleotide qualities are absent, and no much larger clonotype sits a single base away.

Sequencing was performed on blood. The source of this sequence is a human donor in good health. The donor label of this sample is uncertain. Recombination connected TRBV27 to TRBJ2-1; possibly the D gene is TRBD2, per 5 matching bases. CDR3 reads: CASRISGRGNEQFF. The DNA sequence follows: TGTGCCAGCAGGATATCGGGAAGAGGGAATGAGCAGTTCTTC.